This T cell receptor beta chain stems from a study of glioma-infiltrating T cells after dendritic cell vaccination. This CDR3 spans 13 amino acids. CDR1 is MNHEY and CDR2 is SVGAGI in the germline V gene. The ends were cut back, 5 bases at V and 4 bases at J, with 11 bases in the middle. Some clones are missing from TCRdb's copy, which holds only in-frame ones; the method was immunoSEQ multiplex PCR. Of roughly 60,000 clones in the sample, approximately 86% were seen once. The time point denotes: after dendritic cell vaccination, including at tumor progression/relapse. This TCR came from a human donor with glioblastoma. The V and J genes are TRBV6-5 and TRBJ1-2; D ambiguous. This specimen consisted of blood, obtained after dendritic cell vaccination. CDR3 in DNA: TGTGCCAGCAGTGAGCGCGAAATCTATGGCTACACCTTC. This encodes CASSEREIYGYTF.